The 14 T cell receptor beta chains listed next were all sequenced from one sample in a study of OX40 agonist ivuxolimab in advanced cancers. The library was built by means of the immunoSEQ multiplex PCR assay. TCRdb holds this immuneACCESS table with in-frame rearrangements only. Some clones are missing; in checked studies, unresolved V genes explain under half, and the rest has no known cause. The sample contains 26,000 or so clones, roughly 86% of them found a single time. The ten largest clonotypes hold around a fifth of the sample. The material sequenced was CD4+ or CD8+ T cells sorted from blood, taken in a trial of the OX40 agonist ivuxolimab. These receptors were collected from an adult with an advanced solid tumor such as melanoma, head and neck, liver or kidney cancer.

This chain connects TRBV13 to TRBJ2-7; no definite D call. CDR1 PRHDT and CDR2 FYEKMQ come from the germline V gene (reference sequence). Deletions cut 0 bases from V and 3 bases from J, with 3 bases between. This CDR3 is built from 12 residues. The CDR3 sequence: CASSLGYYEQYF. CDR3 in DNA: TGTGCCAGCAGCTTAGGCTACTACGAGCAGTACTTC.

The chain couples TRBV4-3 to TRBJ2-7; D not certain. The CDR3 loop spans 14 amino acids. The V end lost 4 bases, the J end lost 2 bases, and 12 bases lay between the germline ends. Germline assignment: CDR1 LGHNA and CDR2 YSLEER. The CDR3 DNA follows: TGCGCCAGCAGCCCCGACCCCACGGCCTACGAGCAGTACTTC. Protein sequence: CASSPDPTAYEQYF.

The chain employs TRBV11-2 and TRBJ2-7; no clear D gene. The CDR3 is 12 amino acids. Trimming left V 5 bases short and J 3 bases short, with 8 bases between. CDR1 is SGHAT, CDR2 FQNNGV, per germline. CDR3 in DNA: TGTGCCAGCAGCCCCGACGGCTACGAGCAGTACTTC. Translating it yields CASSPDGYEQYF.

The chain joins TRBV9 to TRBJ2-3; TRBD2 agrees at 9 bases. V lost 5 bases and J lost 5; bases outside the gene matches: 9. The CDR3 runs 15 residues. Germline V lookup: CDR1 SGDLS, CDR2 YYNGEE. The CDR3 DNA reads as TGTGCCAGCAGTTTGGCGGGGGGGCTGGGAGATACGCAGTATTTT. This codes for CASSLAGGLGDTQYF. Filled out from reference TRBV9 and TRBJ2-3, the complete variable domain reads DSGVTQTPKHLITATGQRVTLRCSPRSGDLSVYWYQQSLDQGLQFLIQYYNGEERAKGNILERFSAQQFPDLHSELNLSSLELGDSALYFCASSLAGGLGDTQYFGPGTRLTVL.

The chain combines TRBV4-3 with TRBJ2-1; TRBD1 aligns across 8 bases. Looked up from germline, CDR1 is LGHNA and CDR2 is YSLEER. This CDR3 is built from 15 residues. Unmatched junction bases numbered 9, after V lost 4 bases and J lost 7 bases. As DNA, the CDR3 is TGCGCCAGCAGCCCAAGCCAGGGGGCTGGGAATGAGCAGTTCTTC. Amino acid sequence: CASSPSQGAGNEQFF.

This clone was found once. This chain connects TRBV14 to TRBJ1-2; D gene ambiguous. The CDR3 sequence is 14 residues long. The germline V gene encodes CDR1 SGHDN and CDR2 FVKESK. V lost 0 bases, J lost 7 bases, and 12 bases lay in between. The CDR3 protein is CASSQEFLGVGYTF. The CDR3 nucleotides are TGTGCCAGCAGCCAAGAGTTTTTAGGCGTTGGCTACACCTTC.

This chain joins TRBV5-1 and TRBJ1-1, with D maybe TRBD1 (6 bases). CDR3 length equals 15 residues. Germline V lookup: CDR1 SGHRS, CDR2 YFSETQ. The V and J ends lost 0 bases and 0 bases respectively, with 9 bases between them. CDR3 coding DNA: TGCGCCAGCAGCTTGGCGGGACAAATGAACACTGAAGCTTTCTTT. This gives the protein CASSLAGQMNTEAFF.

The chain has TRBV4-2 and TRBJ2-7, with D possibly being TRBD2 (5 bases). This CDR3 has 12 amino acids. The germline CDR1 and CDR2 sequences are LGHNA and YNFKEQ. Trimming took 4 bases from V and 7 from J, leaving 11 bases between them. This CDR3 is CASSLRTGEQYF. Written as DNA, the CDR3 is TGTGCCAGCAGCCTCCGGACTGGGGAGCAGTACTTC.

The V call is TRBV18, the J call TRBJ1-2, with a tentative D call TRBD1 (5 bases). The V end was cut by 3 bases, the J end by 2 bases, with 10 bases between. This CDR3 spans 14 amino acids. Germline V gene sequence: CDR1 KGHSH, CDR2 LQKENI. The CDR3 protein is CASSPPDKNYGYTF. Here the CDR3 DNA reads TGTGCCAGCTCACCGCCGGACAAGAACTATGGCTACACCTTC.

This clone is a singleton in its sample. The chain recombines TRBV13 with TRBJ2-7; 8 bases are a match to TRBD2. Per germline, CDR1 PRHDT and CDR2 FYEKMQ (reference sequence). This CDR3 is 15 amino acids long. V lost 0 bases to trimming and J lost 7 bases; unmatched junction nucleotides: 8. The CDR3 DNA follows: TGTGCCAGCAGCTTAGGGTGGGGTAGCGGGATTGAGCAGTACTTC. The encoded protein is CASSLGWGSGIEQYF.

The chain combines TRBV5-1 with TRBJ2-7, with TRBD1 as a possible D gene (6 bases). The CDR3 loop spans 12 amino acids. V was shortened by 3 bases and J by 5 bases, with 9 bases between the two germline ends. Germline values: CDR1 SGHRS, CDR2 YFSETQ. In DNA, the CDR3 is TGCGCCAGCAGCTGGAAGGGGGACGAGCAGTACTTC. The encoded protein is CASSWKGDEQYF.

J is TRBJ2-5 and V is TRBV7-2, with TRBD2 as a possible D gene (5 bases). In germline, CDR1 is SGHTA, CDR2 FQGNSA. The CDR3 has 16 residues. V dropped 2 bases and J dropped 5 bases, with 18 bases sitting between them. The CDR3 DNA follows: TGTGCCAGCAGCTTAAGAAACTCCGGGGTAGAGGAGACCCAGTACTTC. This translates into CASSLRNSGVEETQYF.

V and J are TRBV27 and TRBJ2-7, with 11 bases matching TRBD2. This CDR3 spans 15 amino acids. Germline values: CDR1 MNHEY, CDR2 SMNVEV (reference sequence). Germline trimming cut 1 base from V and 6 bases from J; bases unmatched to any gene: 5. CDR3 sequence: CASSLLVAGGGEQYF. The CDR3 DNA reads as TGTGCCAGCAGTTTATTGGTAGCGGGGGGGGGCGAGCAGTACTTC.

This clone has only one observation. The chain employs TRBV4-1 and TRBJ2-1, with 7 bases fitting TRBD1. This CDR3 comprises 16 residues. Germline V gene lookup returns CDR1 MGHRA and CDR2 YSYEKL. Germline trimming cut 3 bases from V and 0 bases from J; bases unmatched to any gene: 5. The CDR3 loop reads CASSQSDRASYNEQFF. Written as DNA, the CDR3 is TGCGCCAGCAGCCAGAGCGACAGGGCCTCCTACAATGAGCAGTTCTTC.